Presented here are 9 T cell receptor beta chains from one specimen sequenced in a study of early T cells in non-severe SARS-CoV-2 infection. TCRdb re-analysed the 5' RACE reads in MiXCR, keeping a single row per CDR3 protein. The sample lists tens of thousands of distinct CDR3 sequences, almost 7.5% occurring once. Specimen: whole blood. These receptors were taken from an adult who was a healthcare worker with PCR-confirmed SARS-CoV-2 infection or an uninfected control (not recorded which).

The V call is TRBV10-3, the J call TRBJ2-3; D may be TRBD1 or TRBD2 (6 bases each). The CDR3 is made up of 13 amino acids. Germline CDR1 and CDR2: ENHRY and SYGVKD. The germline V and J ends were trimmed by 6 bases and 6 bases, with 13 bases remaining between them. The chain's CDR3 is CAISGGPRDTQYF. CDR3 DNA: TGTGCCATCAGCGGGGGCCCTCGGGATACGCAGTATTTT.

The table lists this clonotype with a few counts. The chain employs TRBV18 and TRBJ2-1; 9 bases map to TRBD1. The length of the CDR3 is 15 residues. V lost 0 bases and J lost 8; bases outside the gene matches: 5. Germline V gene data show CDR1 as KGHSH and CDR2 as LQKENI. The CDR3: CASSPPGQGSHEQFF. CDR3 in DNA: TGTGCCAGCTCACCACCCGGACAGGGGTCCCATGAGCAGTTCTTC. The full variable domain, completed using reference TRBV18 and TRBJ2-1, is NAGVMQNPRHLVRRRGQEARLRCSPMKGHSHVYWYRQLPEEGLKFMVYLQKENIIDESGMPKERFSAEFPKEGPSILRIQQVVRGDSAAYFCASSPPGQGSHEQFFGPGTRLTVL.

The V gene is TRBV12-3 or TRBV12-4, the J gene TRBJ2-5, with 11 bases aligning to TRBD1. After removal of 5 bases from V and 0 bases from J, the junction contained 5 bases not matched to a gene. CDR3 length equals 16 residues. CDR3 protein: CASSTGTGGNQETQYF. The CDR3 region has the DNA TGTGCCAGCAGTACCGGGACAGGGGGTAACCAAGAGACCCAGTACTTC.

This clonotype has more than one count but fewer than ten. The chain carries TRBV28 and TRBJ1-1; TRBD1 agrees at 7 bases. Looked up from germline, CDR1 is MDHEN and CDR2 is SYDVKM. The CDR3 loop spans 15 amino acids. The V segment lost 3 bases and the J segment 1 base; nucleotides outside the gene matches: 5. CDR3 protein: CASSFPGQKNTEAFF. The CDR3 DNA sequence: TGTGCCAGCAGTTTCCCGGGACAGAAGAACACTGAAGCTTTCTTT.

The CDR3 sequence is CASSQSTDYYGYTF. The DNA of the CDR3 is TGTGCCAGCAGCCAATCCACAGATTACTATGGCTACACCTTC. The chain couples TRBV16 to TRBJ1-2; D gene uncertain. V lost 0 bases and J 3 bases, leaving 8 bases between the germline ends. Germline V gene lookup returns CDR1 KGHSY and CDR2 FQNENV. The CDR3 runs 14 residues.

The chain joins TRBV14 to TRBJ2-3; D is ambiguous. The CDR3 has 15 residues. Germline lookup yields CDR1 SGHDN and CDR2 FVKESK. Trimming pared 1 base from V and 2 bases from J, leaving 10 bases between. The DNA for the CDR3 is TGTGCCAGCAGCCAAGGATACTTTCCCACAGATACGCAGTATTTT. It is translated as CASSQGYFPTDTQYF.

This clonotype showed up just a few times. The CDR3 protein is CASSLGAGNQPQHF. The CDR3 coding sequence is TGTGCCAGCAGCTTAGGCGCAGGCAATCAGCCCCAGCATTTT. This chain uses TRBV7-2 with TRBJ1-5; D gene unclear. Between the trimmed V and J ends, which lost 1 base and 2 bases, there was a span of 6 bases. The CDR3 length is 14 residues. Germline V CDR1 and CDR2: SGHTA, FQGNSA.

The V gene is TRBV7-2, the J gene TRBJ2-7, with D unresolved. This CDR3 region has 13 residues. Between the trimmed V and J ends, which lost 0 bases and 3 bases, there was a span of 6 bases. In germline, CDR1 is SGHTA, CDR2 FQGNSA. The CDR3 is CASSLAAGYEQYF. CDR3 nucleotides: TGTGCCAGCAGCTTAGCGGCCGGCTACGAGCAGTACTTC.

The chain is built from TRBV6-4 and TRBJ2-1; no clear D gene. The V gene's germline CDR1 is MRHNA and CDR2 SNTAGT. The CDR3 sequence is 17 residues long. Deletions cut 2 bases from V and 6 bases from J, with 20 bases between. This CDR3 reads CASSDPRPLDKANEQFF. The CDR3 DNA reads as TGTGCCAGCAGTGACCCTAGACCCCTCGATAAGGCCAATGAGCAGTTCTTC.